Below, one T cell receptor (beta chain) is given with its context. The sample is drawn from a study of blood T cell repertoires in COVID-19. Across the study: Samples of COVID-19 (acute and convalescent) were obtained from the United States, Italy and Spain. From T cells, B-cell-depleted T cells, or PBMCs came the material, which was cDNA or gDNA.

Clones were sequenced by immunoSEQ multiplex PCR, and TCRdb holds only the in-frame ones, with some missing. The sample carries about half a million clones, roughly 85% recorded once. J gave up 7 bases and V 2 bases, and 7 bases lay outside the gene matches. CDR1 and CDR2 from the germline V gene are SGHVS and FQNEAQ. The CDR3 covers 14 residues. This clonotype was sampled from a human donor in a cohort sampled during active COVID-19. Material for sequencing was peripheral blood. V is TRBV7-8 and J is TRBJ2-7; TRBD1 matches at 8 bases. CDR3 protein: CASSLRPGGEEQYF. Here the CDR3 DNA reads TGTGCCAGCAGCTTAAGGCCAGGGGGCGAAGAGCAGTACTTC.